The 20 T cell receptor beta chains below all came from one sample that was sequenced in a study of cytomegalovirus exposure and HLA in healthy donors. Sequencing was performed with immunoSEQ multiplex PCR; in TCRdb, only in-frame clones are kept and a portion is missing. This table has about 120,000 clones, roughly 95% appearing once. Material for sequencing was PBMCs. The receptors here all came from a man between 18 and 35 years old in good health and CMV-seronegative.

The rearrangement uses TRBV6-5 and TRBJ2-7; the match to TRBD1 covers 11 bases. CDR1 and CDR2 (germline): MNHEY, SVGAGI. The CDR3 spans 15 residues. The ends lost 0 bases at V and 7 bases at J; junction bases unmatched: 5. This chain's CDR3 is CASSYSDRGRREQYF. The CDR3 nucleotides read TGTGCCAGCAGTTACTCGGACAGGGGGCGTCGAGAGCAGTACTTC.

The chain carries TRBV7-6 and TRBJ2-1; 10 positions agree with TRBD2. The CDR3 extends over 17 amino acids. Trimming removed 2 bases from V and 4 bases from J; junction bases left unmatched: 8. Looked up from germline, CDR1 is SGHVS and CDR2 is FNYEAQ. The CDR3 region is CASSLSPTSGPYNEQFF. For the CDR3, the DNA is TGTGCCAGCAGCTTATCCCCGACTAGCGGGCCTTACAATGAGCAGTTCTTC.

The genes are TRBV21-1 and TRBJ2-7; TRBD1 reflects the table's D call only, with no check against the DNA. TRBV21-1 has pseudogene status. This CDR3 is built from 15 residues. CDR3: CASSRRQVPPGEQYF. The CDR3 nucleotides read TGTGCCAGCAGCAGAAGACAGGTCCCACCCGGCGAGCAGTACTTC.

This clone was recorded only once. CDR3 residues: CASSPRVGVNGEAFF. DNA for the CDR3: TGCGCCAGCAGCCCCAGGGTTGGGGTGAACGGTGAAGCTTTCTTT. The chain recombines TRBV4-3 with TRBJ1-1; D possibly corresponds to TRBD1 (5 bases). V was clipped by 4 bases and J by 7 bases, with 19 bases between them. In germline, CDR1 is LGHNA, CDR2 YSLEER. CDR3 length: 15 residues.

The rearrangement uses TRBV2 and TRBJ2-5, with 13 bases lining up with TRBD2. Trimming cost V 6 bases and J 3 bases; bases outside gene matches: 7. The CDR3 consists of 16 residues. CDR1 is SNHLY, CDR2 FYNNEI, per germline. CDR3 region: CASRAPGLAGKETQYF. The CDR3 DNA follows: TGTGCCAGCAGGGCTCCGGGACTAGCGGGGAAAGAGACCCAGTACTTC.

The rearrangement uses TRBV28 and TRBJ2-2; D unclear. The V gene lost 5 bases and the J gene lost 5 bases, with 9 bases spanning the gap. This CDR3 comprises 13 residues. The germline CDR1 and CDR2 sequences are MDHEN and SYDVKM. CDR3 loop: CASSGRVTGELFF. In DNA form, the CDR3 reads TGTGCCAGCAGTGGTCGGGTGACCGGGGAGCTGTTTTTT.

This clone was seen a handful of times. V is TRBV29-1 and J is TRBJ1-1, with D uncertain. The germline V gene has CDR1 SQVTM and CDR2 ANQGSEA. The CDR3 is made up of 12 amino acids. Trimming took 6 bases from V and 1 from J, leaving 9 bases between them. The CDR3 bases are TGCAGCGTCTCCACAGCGAACACTGAAGCTTTCTTT. This encodes CSVSTANTEAFF.

The chain carries TRBV6-5 and TRBJ2-7; D might be TRBD2 (6 bases). Germline CDR1 and CDR2: MNHEY and SVGAGI. V lost 0 bases and J lost 5, with 17 bases in between. There are 16 residues in the CDR3. The DNA of the CDR3 is TGTGCCAGCAGTTACTCCTATGCAGAGGGAGGACACGAGCAGTACTTC. As protein: CASSYSYAEGGHEQYF.

This clone has only one observation. V gene TRBV5-1 combines with J gene TRBJ2-1; 8 bases agree with TRBD1. The V segment lost 4 bases and the J segment 0 bases; nucleotides outside the gene matches: 18. Germline V gene lookup returns CDR1 SGHRS and CDR2 YFSETQ. The CDR3 has 20 residues. CDR3 sequence: CASSELGGDRGPSSYNEQFF. DNA of the CDR3: TGCGCCAGCAGCGAGCTGGGGGGCGACAGGGGCCCAAGCTCCTACAATGAGCAGTTCTTC.

The J gene is TRBJ2-1, the V gene TRBV2; unclear D gene. The V and J ends lost 7 bases and 9 bases respectively, with 16 bases between them. Germline CDR1 and CDR2: SNHLY and FYNNEI. The CDR3 length is 13 residues. The CDR3 DNA follows: TGTGCCAGCATTCAGGTTTCCGTCGGTGAGCAGTTCTTC. Amino acid sequence: CASIQVSVGEQFF.

This clone was recorded once. The chain links TRBV28 to TRBJ2-7; 7 bases fit TRBD1. The ends lost 8 bases at V and 2 bases at J; junction bases unmatched: 9. The CDR3 is 14 amino acids. Germline CDR1 MDHEN, CDR2 SYDVKM. CDR3 nucleotide sequence: TGTGCCAGCGGGCAGGGGGTGAGGGCCTACGAGCAGTACTTC. Residues: CASGQGVRAYEQYF. The whole variable domain, remainder taken from reference TRBV28 and TRBJ2-7, is DVKVTQSSRYLVKRTGEKVFLECVQDMDHENMFWYRQDPGLGLRLIYFSYDVKMKEKGDIPEGYSVSREKKERFSLILESASTNQTSMYLCASGQGVRAYEQYFGPGTRLTVT.

The rearrangement uses TRBV9 and TRBJ2-7; a weak D match, TRBD2 (6 bases). The CDR3 is 15 residues long. Germline CDR1 is SGDLS and CDR2 is YYNGEE. Trimming removed 0 bases at V and 0 bases at J, with 10 bases between. The CDR3 sequence is CASSVGGRSSYEQYF. CDR3 DNA: TGTGCCAGCAGCGTAGGTGGGAGGAGCTCCTACGAGCAGTACTTC. The full variable domain, with the rest looked up from reference TRBV9 and TRBJ2-7, is DSGVTQTPKHLITATGQRVTLRCSPRSGDLSVYWYQQSLDQGLQFLIQYYNGEERAKGNILERFSAQQFPDLHSELNLSSLELGDSALYFCASSVGGRSSYEQYFGPGTRLTVT.

V gene TRBV5-1 combines with J gene TRBJ2-7, with 8 bases matching TRBD1. CDR1 and CDR2 (germline): SGHRS, YFSETQ. V shed 1 base, J shed 0 bases, and the junction held 6 bases outside the gene matches. The CDR3 is 16 residues long. CDR3 protein: CASSLTGTGVSYEQYF. Here the CDR3 DNA reads TGCGCCAGCAGCTTGACCGGGACAGGCGTCTCCTACGAGCAGTACTTC. The full variable domain, its missing parts supplied by reference TRBV5-1 and TRBJ2-7, is KAGVTQTPRYLIKTRGQQVTLSCSPISGHRSVSWYQQTPGQGLQFLFEYFSETQRNKGNFPGRFSGRQFSNSRSEMNVSTLELGDSALYLCASSLTGTGVSYEQYFGPGTRLTVT.

This clone has just one count. The V call is TRBV27, the J call TRBJ2-7, with 14 bases matching TRBD2. With V trimmed by 5 bases and J by 7 bases, 7 bases remained unmatched. This CDR3 is built from 15 residues. Germline loops: CDR1 MNHEY, CDR2 SMNVEV (reference sequence). Written as DNA, the CDR3 is TGTGCCAGCAGTCCGGCGGGACTAGCGGGAGATGAGCAGTACTTC. This sequence encodes CASSPAGLAGDEQYF.

This chain uses TRBV2 with TRBJ1-5, with 7 bases fitting TRBD1. The trim removed 0 bases at V and 7 bases at J, leaving 3 bases unmatched. This CDR3 has 14 residues. Germline values: CDR1 SNHLY, CDR2 FYNNEI. Written as DNA, the CDR3 is TGTGCCAGCAGTGAAGCACAGGGGATCCAGCCCCAGCATTTT. Translated, it gives CASSEAQGIQPQHF.

This clone was observed a single time. The CDR3 bases are TGTGCCAGCTCACCACTGGGACAGCAACAAGAGACCCAGTACTTC. This encodes CASSPLGQQQETQYF. V is TRBV18 and J is TRBJ2-5, with TRBD1 matching over 7 bases. V trimming: 1 base; J trimming: 2 bases; junction bases outside the gene matches: 4. The length of the CDR3 is 15 residues. Germline CDR1 and CDR2: KGHSH and LQKENI.

This sequence joins TRBV7-2 and TRBJ2-7; D not certain. Trimming shortened V by 4 bases and J by 2 bases, and 3 bases separated the two germline ends. CDR1 and CDR2 from the germline V gene are SGHTA and FQGNSA. The CDR3 length is 11 residues. CDR3 sequence: CASSYTYEQYF. As DNA, the CDR3 is TGTGCCAGCAGCTACACCTACGAGCAGTACTTC. Complete variable domain (other parts from reference TRBV7-2 and TRBJ2-7): GAGVSQSPSNKVTEKGKDVELRCDPISGHTALYWYRQSLGQGLEFLIYFQGNSAPDKSGLPSDRFSAERTGGSVSTLTIQRTQQEDSAVYLCASSYTYEQYFGPGTRLTVT.

The chain links TRBV9 to TRBJ2-1; possibly TRBD2 for D (5 bases). Germline V gene lookup returns CDR1 SGDLS and CDR2 YYNGEE. V lost 0 bases, J lost 5 bases, and 12 bases lay in between. This CDR3 is 15 amino acids long. CDR3 in amino acids: CASSVGLADNNEQFF. The DNA of the CDR3 is TGTGCCAGCAGCGTAGGGCTAGCAGACAACAATGAGCAGTTCTTC.

CDR3: CASSPSKGGSQPQHF. The CDR3 DNA reads TGTGCCAGCAGTCCCTCGAAGGGAGGAAGCCAGCCCCAGCATTTT. The rearrangement joins TRBV7-8 to TRBJ1-5, with no clear D. The CDR3 sequence is 15 residues long. V was cut by 6 bases and J by 7 bases, with 19 bases left in between. CDR1 is SGHVS, CDR2 FQNEAQ, per germline. Combining the CDR3 with reference TRBV7-8 and TRBJ1-5 gives the whole variable domain GAGVSQSPRYKVAKRGQDVALRCDPISGHVSLFWYQQALGQGPEFLTYFQNEAQLDKSGLPSDRFFAERPEGSVSTLKIQRTQQEDSAVYLCASSPSKGGSQPQHFGDGTRLSIL.

This chain links TRBV7-9 with TRBJ2-7, with TRBD2 matching over 8 bases. Germline V CDR1 and CDR2: SEHNR, FQNEAQ (reference sequence). The CDR3 loop spans 15 amino acids. V shed 4 bases, J shed 3 bases, and the junction held 8 bases outside the gene matches. The CDR3 DNA follows: TGTGCCAGCAGCTCGGGGGGGACTGGAATCTACGAGCAGTACTTC. Translating gives CASSSGGTGIYEQYF.